This TCR beta chain was sequenced in a study of blood T cell repertoires in COVID-19. Overall study context: The samples span acute and convalescent COVID-19 from the United States, Italy and Spain.

TCRdb's copy holds only in-frame clones and misses some; the assay was immunoSEQ multiplex PCR. This table has around 31,000 clones, 89% appearing once. The sequence came from a man older than 75 with acute or convalescent COVID-19. The sequencing sample was made of peripheral blood.

CDR3 loop: CASSRSGTGANGELFF. The CDR3 nucleotides read TGCGCCAGCAGCCGATCCGGGACAGGGGCGAACGGGGAGCTGTTTTTT. The chain uses TRBV5-1 and TRBJ2-2; 10 positions match TRBD1. Unmatched junction bases numbered 10, after V lost 4 bases and J lost 7 bases. This CDR3 is 16 amino acids long. Germline V gene sequence: CDR1 SGHRS, CDR2 YFSETQ.